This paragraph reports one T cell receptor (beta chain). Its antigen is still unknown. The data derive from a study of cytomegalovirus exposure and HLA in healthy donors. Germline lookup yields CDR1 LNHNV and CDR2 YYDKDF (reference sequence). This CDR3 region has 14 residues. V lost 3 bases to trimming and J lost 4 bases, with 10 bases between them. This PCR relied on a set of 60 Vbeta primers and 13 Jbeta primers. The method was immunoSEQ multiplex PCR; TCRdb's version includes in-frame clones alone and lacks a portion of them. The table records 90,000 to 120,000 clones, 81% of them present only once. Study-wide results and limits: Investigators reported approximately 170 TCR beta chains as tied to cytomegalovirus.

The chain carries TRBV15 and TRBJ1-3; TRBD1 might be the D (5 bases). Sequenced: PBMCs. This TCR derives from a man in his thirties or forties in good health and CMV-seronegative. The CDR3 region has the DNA TGTGCCACCAGCAGTTTCTCAGGGGGAAACACCATATATTTT. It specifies CATSSFSGGNTIYF.